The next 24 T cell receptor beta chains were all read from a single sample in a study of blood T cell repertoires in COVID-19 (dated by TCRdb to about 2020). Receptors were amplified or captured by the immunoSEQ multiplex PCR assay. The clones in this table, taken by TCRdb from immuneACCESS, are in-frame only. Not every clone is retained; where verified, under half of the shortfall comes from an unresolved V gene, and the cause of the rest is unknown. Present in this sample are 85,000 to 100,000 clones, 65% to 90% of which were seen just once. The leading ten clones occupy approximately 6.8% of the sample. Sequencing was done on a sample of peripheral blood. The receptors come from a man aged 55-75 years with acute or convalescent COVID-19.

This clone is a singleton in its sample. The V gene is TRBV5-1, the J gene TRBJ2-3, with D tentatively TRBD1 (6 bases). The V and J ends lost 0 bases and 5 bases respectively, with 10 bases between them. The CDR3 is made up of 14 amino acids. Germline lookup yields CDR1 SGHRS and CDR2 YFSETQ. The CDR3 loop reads CASSLEQGLDTQYF. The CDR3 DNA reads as TGCGCCAGCAGCTTGGAACAGGGCTTAGATACGCAGTATTTT. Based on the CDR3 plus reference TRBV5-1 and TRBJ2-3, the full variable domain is KAGVTQTPRYLIKTRGQQVTLSCSPISGHRSVSWYQQTPGQGLQFLFEYFSETQRNKGNFPGRFSGRQFSNSRSEMNVSTLELGDSALYLCASSLEQGLDTQYFGPGTRLTVL.

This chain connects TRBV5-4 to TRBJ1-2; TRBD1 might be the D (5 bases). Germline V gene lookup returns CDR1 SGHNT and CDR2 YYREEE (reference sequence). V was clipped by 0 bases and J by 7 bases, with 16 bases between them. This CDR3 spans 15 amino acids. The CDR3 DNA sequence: TGTGCCAGCAGCTTGGAAGGGGTGGGTCGCACTGGCTACACCTTC. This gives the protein CASSLEGVGRTGYTF. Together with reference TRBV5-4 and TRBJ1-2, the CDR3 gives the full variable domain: ETGVTQSPTHLIKTRGQQVTLRCSSQSGHNTVSWYQQALGQGPQFIFQYYREEENGRGNFPPRFSGLQFPNYSSELNVNALELDDSALYLCASSLEGVGRTGYTFGSGTRLTVV.

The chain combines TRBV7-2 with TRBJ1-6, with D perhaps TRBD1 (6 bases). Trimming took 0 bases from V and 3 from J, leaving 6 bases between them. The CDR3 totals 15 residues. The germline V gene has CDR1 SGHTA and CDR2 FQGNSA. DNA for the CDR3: TGTGCCAGCAGCTTAGCAGGGGGCTATAATTCACCCCTCCACTTT. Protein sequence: CASSLAGGYNSPLHF.

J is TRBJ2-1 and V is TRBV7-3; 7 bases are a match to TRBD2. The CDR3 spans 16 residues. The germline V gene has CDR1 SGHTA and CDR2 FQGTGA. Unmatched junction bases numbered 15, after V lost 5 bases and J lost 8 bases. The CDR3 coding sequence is TGTGCCAGCAGCCCCCTAATTGGCGGGAGCATCCATGAGCAGTTCTTC. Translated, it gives CASSPLIGGSIHEQFF.

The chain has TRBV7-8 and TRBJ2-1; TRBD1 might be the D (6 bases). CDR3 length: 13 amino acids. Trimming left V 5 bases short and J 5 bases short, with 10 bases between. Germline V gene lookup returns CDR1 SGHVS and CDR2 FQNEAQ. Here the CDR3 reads CASSQDRNNEQFF. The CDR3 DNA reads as TGTGCCAGCAGCCAAGACAGGAACAATGAGCAGTTCTTC.

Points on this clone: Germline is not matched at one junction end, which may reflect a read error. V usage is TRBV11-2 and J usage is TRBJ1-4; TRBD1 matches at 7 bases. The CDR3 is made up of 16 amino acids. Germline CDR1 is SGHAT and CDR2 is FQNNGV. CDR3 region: CASSFGGGQAKEKLFF. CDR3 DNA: TGTGCCAGCAGCTTCGGAGGAGGACAGGCTAAAGAAAAACTGTTTTTT.

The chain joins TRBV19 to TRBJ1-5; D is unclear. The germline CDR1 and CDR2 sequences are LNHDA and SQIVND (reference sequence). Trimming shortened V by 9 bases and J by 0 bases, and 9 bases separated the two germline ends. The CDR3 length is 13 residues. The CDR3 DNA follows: TGTGCCAGCAAGACAAGTAGCAATCAGCCCCAGCATTTT. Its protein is CASKTSSNQPQHF.

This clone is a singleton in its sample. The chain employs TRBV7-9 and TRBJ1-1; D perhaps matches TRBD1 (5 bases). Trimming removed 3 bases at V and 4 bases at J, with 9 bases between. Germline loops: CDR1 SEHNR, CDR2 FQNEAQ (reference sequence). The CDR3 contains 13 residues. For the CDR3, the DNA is TGTGCCAGCAGCTTCGACGGGGGCACTGAAGCTTTCTTT. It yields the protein CASSFDGGTEAFF.

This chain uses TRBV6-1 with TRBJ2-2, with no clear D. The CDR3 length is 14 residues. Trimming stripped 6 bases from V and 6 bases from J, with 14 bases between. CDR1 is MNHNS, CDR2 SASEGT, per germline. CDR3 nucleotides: TGTGCCAGCAGCCTTCTCGGAGTGCCCGGGGAGCTGTTTTTT. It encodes CASSLLGVPGELFF.

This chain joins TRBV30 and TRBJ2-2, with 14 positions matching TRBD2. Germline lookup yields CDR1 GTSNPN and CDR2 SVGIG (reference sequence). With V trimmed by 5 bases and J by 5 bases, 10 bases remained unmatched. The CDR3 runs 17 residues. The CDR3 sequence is CAWEETSGRANTGELFF. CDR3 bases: TGTGCCTGGGAGGAGACTAGCGGGAGGGCCAATACCGGGGAGCTGTTTTTT.

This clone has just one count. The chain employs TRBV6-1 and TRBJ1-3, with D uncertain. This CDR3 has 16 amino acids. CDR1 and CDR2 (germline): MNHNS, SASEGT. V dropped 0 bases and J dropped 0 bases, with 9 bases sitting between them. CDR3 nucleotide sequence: TGTGCCAGCAGTGAAGCTCCCAGGCGCTCTGGAAACACCATATATTTT. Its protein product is CASSEAPRRSGNTIYF.

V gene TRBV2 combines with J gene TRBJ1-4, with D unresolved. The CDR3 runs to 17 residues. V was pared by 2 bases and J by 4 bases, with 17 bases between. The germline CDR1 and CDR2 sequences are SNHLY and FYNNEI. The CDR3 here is CASSEPAGRILNEKLFF. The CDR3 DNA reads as TGTGCCAGCAGTGAACCGGCAGGAAGAATACTTAATGAAAAACTGTTTTTT.

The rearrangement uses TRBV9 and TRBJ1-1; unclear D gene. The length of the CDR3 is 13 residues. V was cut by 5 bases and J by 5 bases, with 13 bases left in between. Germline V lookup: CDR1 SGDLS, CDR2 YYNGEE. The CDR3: CASSFGSSTEAFF. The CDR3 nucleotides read TGTGCCAGCAGTTTTGGCAGTTCGACTGAAGCTTTCTTT.

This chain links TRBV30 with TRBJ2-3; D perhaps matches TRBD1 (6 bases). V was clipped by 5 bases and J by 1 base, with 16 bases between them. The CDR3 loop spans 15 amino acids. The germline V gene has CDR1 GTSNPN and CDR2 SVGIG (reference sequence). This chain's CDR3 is CAWALGHPGTDTQYF. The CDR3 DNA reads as TGTGCCTGGGCCCTGGGACACCCAGGCACAGATACGCAGTATTTT. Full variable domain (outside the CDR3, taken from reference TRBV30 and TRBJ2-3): SQTIHQWPATLVQPVGSPLSLECTVEGTSNPNLYWYRQAAGRGLQLLFYSVGIGQISSEVPQNLSASRPQDRQFILSSKKLLLSDSGFYLCAWALGHPGTDTQYFGPGTRLTVL.

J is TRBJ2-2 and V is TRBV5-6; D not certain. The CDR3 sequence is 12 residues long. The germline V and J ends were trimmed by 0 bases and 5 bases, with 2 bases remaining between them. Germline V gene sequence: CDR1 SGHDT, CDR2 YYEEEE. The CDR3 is CASSLATGELFF. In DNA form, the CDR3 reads TGTGCCAGCAGCTTGGCGACCGGGGAGCTGTTTTTT.

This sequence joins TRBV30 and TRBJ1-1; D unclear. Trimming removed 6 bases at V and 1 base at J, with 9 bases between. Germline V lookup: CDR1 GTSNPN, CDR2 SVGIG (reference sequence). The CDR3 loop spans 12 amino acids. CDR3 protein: CACTRGNTEAFF. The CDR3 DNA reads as TGTGCCTGCACCCGAGGGAACACTGAAGCTTTCTTT.

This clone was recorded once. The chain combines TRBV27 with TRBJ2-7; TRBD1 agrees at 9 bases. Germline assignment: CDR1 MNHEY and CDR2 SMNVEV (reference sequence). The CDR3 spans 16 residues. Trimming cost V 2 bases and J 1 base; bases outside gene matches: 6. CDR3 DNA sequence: TGTGCCAGCAGTTTACTTTGGGACAGGGAATCCTACGAGCAGTACTTC. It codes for CASSLLWDRESYEQYF.

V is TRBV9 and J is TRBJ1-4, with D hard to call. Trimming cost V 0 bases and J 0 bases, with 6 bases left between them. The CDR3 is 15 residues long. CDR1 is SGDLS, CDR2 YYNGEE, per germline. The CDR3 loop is CASSVGPATNEKLFF. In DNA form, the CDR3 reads TGTGCCAGCAGCGTAGGTCCAGCAACTAATGAAAAACTGTTTTTT.

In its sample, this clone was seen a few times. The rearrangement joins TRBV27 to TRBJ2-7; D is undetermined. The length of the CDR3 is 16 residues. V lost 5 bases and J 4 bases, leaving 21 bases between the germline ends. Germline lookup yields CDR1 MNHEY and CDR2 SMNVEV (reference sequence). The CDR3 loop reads CASSLDPDGALYEQYF. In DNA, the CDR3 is TGTGCCAGCAGTCTAGACCCAGACGGAGCATTATACGAGCAGTACTTC.

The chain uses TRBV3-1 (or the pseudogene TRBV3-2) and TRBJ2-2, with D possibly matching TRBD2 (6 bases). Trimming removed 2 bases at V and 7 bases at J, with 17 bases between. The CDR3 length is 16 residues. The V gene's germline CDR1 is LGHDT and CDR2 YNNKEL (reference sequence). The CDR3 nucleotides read TGTGCCAGCAGCCAAATTTGGACTAAATCCGGCGGGGAGCTGTTTTTT. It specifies CASSQIWTKSGGELFF.

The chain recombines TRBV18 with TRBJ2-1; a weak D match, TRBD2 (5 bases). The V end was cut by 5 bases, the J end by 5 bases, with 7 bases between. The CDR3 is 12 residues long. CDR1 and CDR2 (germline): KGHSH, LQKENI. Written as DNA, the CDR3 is TGTGCCAGCTCAACTAGTAACAATGAGCAGTTCTTC. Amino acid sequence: CASSTSNNEQFF.

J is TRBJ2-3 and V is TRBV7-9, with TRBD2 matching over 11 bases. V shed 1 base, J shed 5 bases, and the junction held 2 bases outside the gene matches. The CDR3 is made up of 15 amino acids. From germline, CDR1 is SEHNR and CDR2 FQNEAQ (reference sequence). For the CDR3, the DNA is TGTGCCAGCAGCTTAGTAGCGGGGGGGCGAGATACGCAGTATTTT. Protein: CASSLVAGGRDTQYF.

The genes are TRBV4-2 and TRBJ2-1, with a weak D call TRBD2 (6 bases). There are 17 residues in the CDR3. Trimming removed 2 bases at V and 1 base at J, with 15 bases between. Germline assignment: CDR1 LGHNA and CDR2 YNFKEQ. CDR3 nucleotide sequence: TGTGCCAGCAGCCAACCCGGGAGAGGGTCATCCTACAATGAGCAGTTCTTC. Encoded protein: CASSQPGRGSSYNEQFF.

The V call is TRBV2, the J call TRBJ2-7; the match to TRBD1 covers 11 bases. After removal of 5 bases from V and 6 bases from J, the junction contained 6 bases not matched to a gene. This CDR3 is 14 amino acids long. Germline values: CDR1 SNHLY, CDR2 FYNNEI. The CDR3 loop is CASSSGQGGFEQYF. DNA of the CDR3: TGTGCCAGCAGTTCGGGACAGGGGGGTTTCGAGCAGTACTTC. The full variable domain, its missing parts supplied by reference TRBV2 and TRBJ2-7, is EPEVTQTPSHQVTQMGQEVILRCVPISNHLYFYWYRQILGQKVEFLVSFYNNEISEKSEIFDDQFSVERPDGSNFTLKIRSTKLEDSAMYFCASSSGQGGFEQYFGPGTRLTVT.